This T cell receptor beta chain was retrieved from a study of CD8 T cells in ankylosing spondylitis. In this sample, this clonotype turned up a few times. The antigen is not known. Findings of the study overall: Past research had described some motif variants in reactive arthritis synovial fluid and blood. Clones linked to disease were reported to show significant enrichment in matched ankylosing spondylitis synovial fluid. Blood from ankylosing spondylitis patients appeared to carry a characteristic eight-variant TCR beta motif.

Each CDR3 protein gets one entry after TCRdb re-called the 5' RACE reads with MiXCR. The table records approximately 39,000 distinct CDR3 sequences, 9.5% to 12% of them present only once. The V gene end was trimmed by 1 base and the J gene end by 1 base; junction bases not matched to a gene: 6. Germline V gene sequence: CDR1 LGHNA, CDR2 YSLEER. The CDR3 is 19 amino acids. Specimen: synovial fluid, either unsorted or a sorted T cell fraction (not recorded which). This TCR was recovered from a male donor with ankylosing spondylitis. The chain carries TRBV4-3 and TRBJ2-6; 11 nucleotides line up with TRBD1. The CDR3 region is CASSQGTGGILSGANVLTF. The CDR3 DNA follows: TGCGCCAGCAGCCAAGGGACAGGGGGCATACTATCTGGGGCCAACGTCCTGACTTTC.